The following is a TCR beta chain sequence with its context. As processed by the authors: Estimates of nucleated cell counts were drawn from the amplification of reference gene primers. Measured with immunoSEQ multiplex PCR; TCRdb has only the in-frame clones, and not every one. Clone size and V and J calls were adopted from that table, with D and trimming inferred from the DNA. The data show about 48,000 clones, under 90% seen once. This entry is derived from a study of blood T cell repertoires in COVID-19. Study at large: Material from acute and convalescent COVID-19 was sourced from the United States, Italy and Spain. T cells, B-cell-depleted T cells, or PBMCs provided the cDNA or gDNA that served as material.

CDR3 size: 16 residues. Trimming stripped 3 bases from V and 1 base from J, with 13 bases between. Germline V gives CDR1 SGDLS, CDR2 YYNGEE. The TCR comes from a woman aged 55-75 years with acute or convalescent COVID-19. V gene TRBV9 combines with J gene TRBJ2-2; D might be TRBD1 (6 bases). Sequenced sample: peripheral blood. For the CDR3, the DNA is TGTGCCAGCAGCGATCCCGGGACAAAGAACACCGGGGAGCTGTTTTTT. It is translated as CASSDPGTKNTGELFF.